This record looks at one T cell receptor beta chain sequence and its context. V lost 0 bases and J 3 bases, leaving 9 bases between the germline ends. Germline assignment: CDR1 SGHDT and CDR2 YYEEEE. The CDR3 is 14 amino acids. The data were obtained in a study of blood T cell repertoires in COVID-19. Produced via immunoSEQ multiplex PCR; TCRdb's table is partial and in-frame only. The sample holds 200,000 to 300,000 clones, around 88% seen once. This sequence originates from a woman between 40 and 55 years old with acute COVID-19. V usage is TRBV5-6 and J usage is TRBJ1-1; D is unclear. What was sequenced was PBMCs or T cells enriched from blood (not recorded which). The CDR3 loop reads CASSLGGVDTEAFF. In DNA form, the CDR3 reads TGTGCCAGCAGCTTGGGGGGAGTTGACACTGAAGCTTTCTTT.